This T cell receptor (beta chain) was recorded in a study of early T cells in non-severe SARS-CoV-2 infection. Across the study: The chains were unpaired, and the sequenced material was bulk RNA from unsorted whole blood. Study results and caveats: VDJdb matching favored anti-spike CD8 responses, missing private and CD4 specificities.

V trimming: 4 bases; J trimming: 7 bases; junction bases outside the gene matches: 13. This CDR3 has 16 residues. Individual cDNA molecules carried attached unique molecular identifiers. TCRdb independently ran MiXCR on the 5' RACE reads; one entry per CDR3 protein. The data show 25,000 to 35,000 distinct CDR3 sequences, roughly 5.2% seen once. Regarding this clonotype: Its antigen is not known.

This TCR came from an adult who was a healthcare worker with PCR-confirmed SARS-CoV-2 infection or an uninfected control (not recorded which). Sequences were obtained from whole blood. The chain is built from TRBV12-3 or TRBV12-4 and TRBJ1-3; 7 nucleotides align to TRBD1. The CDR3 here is CASSSVASTGINTIYF. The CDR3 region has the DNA TGTGCCAGCAGTTCCGTTGCATCGACAGGGATCAACACCATATATTTT.